Following are 22 T cell receptor beta chains from one sample sequenced in a study of cytomegalovirus exposure and HLA in healthy donors. PCR used 60 Vbeta primers and 13 Jbeta primers. Here immunoSEQ multiplex PCR was the method, and the copy in TCRdb shows in-frame clones only, minus some. The table lists 200,000 or so clones. The sequenced material came from PBMCs. The receptors were sampled from a boy aged 5-17 years in good health and CMV-seronegative.

V gene TRBV11-2 combines with J gene TRBJ1-1, with a weak D call TRBD1 (5 bases). CDR1 is SGHAT and CDR2 is FQNNGV in the germline V gene. V lost 2 bases, J lost 2 bases, and 12 bases lay in between. The CDR3 runs to 15 residues. Written as DNA, the CDR3 is TGTGCCAGCAGCTTATTTCGTGGGGCTAACACTGAAGCTTTCTTT. It translates to CASSLFRGANTEAFF.

The V and J genes are TRBV30 and TRBJ2-7; TRBD1 matches 9 bases. V shed 0 bases, J shed 4 bases, and the junction held 4 bases outside the gene matches. Looked up from germline, CDR1 is GTSNPN and CDR2 is SVGIG (reference sequence). CDR3 length equals 14 residues. The CDR3 sequence is CAWSVLGQGYEQYF. CDR3 sequence (DNA): TGTGCCTGGAGTGTACTAGGACAGGGGTACGAGCAGTACTTC.

This chain connects TRBV5-1 to TRBJ2-2; possibly TRBD2 for D (5 bases). The CDR3 loop spans 15 amino acids. Germline V CDR1 and CDR2: SGHRS, YFSETQ. Trimming cost V 6 bases and J 0 bases, with 12 bases left between them. CDR3 sequence (DNA): TGCGCCAGCACGTTTGAGGGAACGAACACCGGGGAGCTGTTTTTT. It encodes CASTFEGTNTGELFF.

This sequence joins TRBV6-5 and TRBJ1-5; unclear D gene. This CDR3 is 13 amino acids long. Germline CDR1 reads MNHEY; CDR2 reads SVGAGI. V was clipped by 4 bases and J by 3 bases, with 7 bases between them. The CDR3 DNA follows: TGTGCCAGCAGTTCGACAATCAATCAGCCCCAGCATTTT. This encodes CASSSTINQPQHF.

The V and J genes are TRBV7-3 and TRBJ2-6; D unclear. The CDR3 loop spans 15 amino acids. V was trimmed by 2 bases and J by 2 bases, leaving 7 bases between them. CDR1 and CDR2 from the germline V gene are SGHTA and FQGTGA. The CDR3 loop is CASSLSVTGANVLTF. In nucleotides, the CDR3 is TGTGCCAGCAGCTTATCGGTCACTGGGGCCAACGTCCTGACTTTC.

The J gene is TRBJ2-3, the V gene TRBV7-2; 10 bases are shared with TRBD2. Germline CDR1 reads SGHTA; CDR2 reads FQGNSA. J lost 13 bases, V lost 4 bases, and 11 bases had no gene match. This CDR3 is built from 14 residues. CDR3 in amino acids: CASSSDLLAGFKYF. The DNA for the CDR3 is TGTGCCAGCAGCTCCGACCTACTAGCGGGGTTCAAGTATTTT. The full variable domain, in which reference TRBV7-2 and TRBJ2-3 provide the parts outside the CDR3, is GAGVSQSPSNKVTEKGKDVELRCDPISGHTALYWYRQSLGQGLEFLIYFQGNSAPDKSGLPSDRFSAERTGGSVSTLTIQRTQQEDSAVYLCASSSDLLAGFKYFGPGTRLTVL.

V is TRBV7-9 and J is TRBJ2-7; 9 nucleotides match TRBD2. The germline gives CDR1 SEHNR, CDR2 FQNEAQ (reference sequence). With 1 base clipped from V and 7 bases from J, the junction kept 2 bases outside the gene matches. This CDR3 is built from 13 residues. For the CDR3, the DNA is TGTGCCAGCAGCTTAGTTCTAGCGGGAGAGCAGTACTTC. Its translation is CASSLVLAGEQYF.

The chain combines TRBV7-8 with TRBJ2-7; unclear D gene. From germline, CDR1 is SGHVS and CDR2 FQNEAQ. The ends were cut back, 1 base at V and 4 bases at J, with 5 bases in the middle. The CDR3 has 12 amino acids. The chain's CDR3 is CASSLVAYEQYF. CDR3 DNA sequence: TGTGCCAGCAGCTTAGTAGCTTACGAGCAGTACTTC.

The J gene is TRBJ2-5, the V gene TRBV29-1; D uncertain. Deletions cut 1 base from V and 1 base from J, with 13 bases between. Germline CDR1 and CDR2: SQVTM and ANQGSEA. There are 15 residues in the CDR3. CDR3 DNA sequence: TGCAGCGTTGAAGCCCCTAGGCACACCCAAGAGACCCAGTACTTC. Translating it yields CSVEAPRHTQETQYF.

The V gene is TRBV19, the J gene TRBJ2-1; D is undetermined. Looked up from germline, CDR1 is LNHDA and CDR2 is SQIVND (reference sequence). This CDR3 has 11 amino acids. Trimming stripped 7 bases from V and 6 bases from J, with 7 bases between. Here the CDR3 reads CASTFSNEQFF. CDR3 coding DNA: TGTGCCAGTACGTTCTCCAATGAGCAGTTCTTC.

The chain joins TRBV4-1 to TRBJ2-1, with 8 nucleotides matching TRBD2. The V segment lost 1 base and the J segment 0 bases; nucleotides outside the gene matches: 2. From germline, CDR1 is MGHRA and CDR2 YSYEKL. This CDR3 contains 16 residues. The CDR3 DNA is TGCGCCAGCAGCCAAGGAAGCGGGGGCTCCTACAATGAGCAGTTCTTC. It is translated as CASSQGSGGSYNEQFF.

The chain uses TRBV5-8 and TRBJ2-7, with 7 bases identical to TRBD2. Germline CDR1 and CDR2: SGHTS and YDEGEE. CDR3 length equals 13 residues. Trimming removed 3 bases from V and 2 bases from J; junction bases left unmatched: 2. The CDR3 region is CASSWGLTYEQYF. DNA of the CDR3: TGTGCCAGCAGCTGGGGACTAACCTACGAGCAGTACTTC.

The genes are TRBV4-1 and TRBJ1-3, with a possible D match to TRBD1 (6 bases). CDR3 length: 17 residues. Trimming removed 4 bases at V and 3 bases at J, with 19 bases between. Germline lookup yields CDR1 MGHRA and CDR2 YSYEKL. This CDR3 reads CASSPGGRGPRGNTIYF. In nucleotides, the CDR3 is TGCGCCAGCAGCCCCGGTGGCAGGGGCCCCCGTGGAAACACCATATATTTT.

The DNA for the CDR3 is TGCGCCAGCAGCGGGATAGGGGGCCCAGGCGGGTCACCCCTCCACTTT. As protein: CASSGIGGPGGSPLHF. V and J are TRBV5-1 and TRBJ1-6; 7 positions match TRBD1. The CDR3 contains 16 residues. Trimming took 4 bases from V and 10 from J; bases not matched to a gene: 14. Germline loops: CDR1 SGHRS, CDR2 YFSETQ.

On this clone: The same CDR3 arises from other DNA sequences in this sample as well. The rearrangement joins TRBV19 to TRBJ1-5; 8 nucleotides agree with TRBD1. CDR1 is LNHDA, CDR2 SQIVND, per germline (reference sequence). V lost 8 bases to trimming and J lost 2 bases; unmatched junction nucleotides: 11. The CDR3 totals 16 residues. CDR3 sequence reads: CASGPRGTGRNQPQHF. The CDR3 bases are TGTGCCAGTGGCCCCCGGGGGACAGGCCGCAATCAGCCCCAGCATTTT. The full variable domain, in which reference TRBV19 and TRBJ1-5 provide the parts outside the CDR3, is DGGITQSPKYLFRKEGQNVTLSCEQNLNHDAMYWYRQDPGQGLRLIYYSQIVNDFQKGDIAEGYSVSREKKESFPLTVTSAQKNPTAFYLCASGPRGTGRNQPQHFGDGTRLSIL.

This chain connects TRBV29-1 to TRBJ2-1; 7 bases fit TRBD1. V lost 7 bases and J lost 4; bases outside the gene matches: 16. The germline V gene has CDR1 SQVTM and CDR2 ANQGSEA. The CDR3 contains 16 residues. The CDR3 sequence: CSASPTPGQSYNEQFF. Here the CDR3 DNA reads TGCAGCGCGAGCCCTACTCCGGGACAGAGTTACAATGAGCAGTTCTTC.

The chain combines TRBV19 with TRBJ1-1, with TRBD1 matching over 7 bases. The junction had 10 bases not matched to a gene; V was cut back by 8 bases and J by 4 bases. The CDR3 loop spans 14 amino acids. The germline V gene has CDR1 LNHDA and CDR2 SQIVND (reference sequence). The CDR3 here is CASSAGGTATEAFF. The CDR3 region has the DNA TGTGCCAGTTCGGCAGGGGGAACGGCCACTGAAGCTTTCTTT.

The V and J genes are TRBV7-2 and TRBJ2-3; 9 bases fit TRBD2. Germline lookup yields CDR1 SGHTA and CDR2 FQGNSA. The length of the CDR3 is 15 residues. V was pared by 2 bases and J by 2 bases, with 2 bases of the junction left unmatched. The CDR3, as DNA: TGTGCCAGCAGCTTAAGCGGGGGGAACACAGATACGCAGTATTTT. Its translation is CASSLSGGNTDTQYF.

J is TRBJ2-5 and V is TRBV14, with D perhaps matching TRBD2 (5 bases). The CDR3 loop spans 15 amino acids. Between the trimmed V and J ends, which lost 3 bases and 4 bases, there was a span of 15 bases. Germline CDR1 reads SGHDN; CDR2 reads FVKESK. The DNA for the CDR3 is TGTGCCAGCAGCCAGAATCCCACTAGTTTAGAGACCCAGTACTTC. Translating gives CASSQNPTSLETQYF.

The gene calls are TRBV30 and TRBJ1-2; D is ambiguous. Trimming cost V 0 bases and J 14 bases, with 19 bases left between them. The CDR3 runs to 13 residues. Germline CDR1 is GTSNPN and CDR2 is SVGIG (reference sequence). The CDR3 region is CAWSVLVATTGTF. The CDR3 DNA is TGTGCCTGGAGTGTACTAGTGGCCACTACGGGAACCTTC.

V is TRBV5-8 and J is TRBJ2-2; 9 bases are a match to TRBD1. Unmatched junction bases numbered 7, after V lost 0 bases and J lost 7 bases. CDR1 SGHTS and CDR2 YDEGEE come from the germline V gene. The CDR3 length is 16 residues. The CDR3 is CASSLVGQGINGELFF. The CDR3 nucleotides read TGTGCCAGCAGCTTGGTTGGACAGGGGATTAACGGGGAGCTGTTTTTT.

The chain employs TRBV9 and TRBJ2-1, with 12 bases aligning to TRBD2. Germline V gene data show CDR1 as SGDLS and CDR2 as YYNGEE. The CDR3 extends over 15 amino acids. The junction had 5 bases not matched to a gene; V was cut back by 2 bases and J by 8 bases. CDR3 nucleotide sequence: TGTGCCAGCAGCGTTGGGACTAGCGGGTGGGATGAGCAGTTCTTC. Its protein is CASSVGTSGWDEQFF.